A single sample is the source of the 5 T cell receptor beta chains below, sequenced in a study of T cells in Graves' hyperthyroidism and ophthalmopathy. There were TCR beta CDR3 regions amplified from RNA transcripts. The primer set for the first-round RT-PCR of the TCR CDR3 was HTBI. One entry per CDR3 protein results from TCRdb running MiXCR on the multiplex PCR reads. The repertoire holds 550,000 to 650,000 distinct CDR3 sequences, with more than 11% as singletons. Sequencing was carried out using blood. These receptors all stem from a young woman with Graves' hyperthyroidism that later progressed to Graves' ophthalmopathy.

This clonotype was counted many times. The chain joins TRBV10-3 to TRBJ1-2, with D perhaps TRBD1 (5 bases). The CDR3 contains 12 residues. Looked up from germline, CDR1 is ENHRY and CDR2 is SYGVKD. V was trimmed by 4 bases and J by 9 bases, leaving 12 bases between them. The CDR3 DNA sequence: TGTGCCATCAGTGGACAGAAAGAAAGCTACACCTTC. Its translation is CAISGQKESYTF.

This clonotype was seen ten or more times. The chain carries TRBV19 and TRBJ2-7; no clear D gene. Looked up from germline, CDR1 is LNHDA and CDR2 is SQIVND (reference sequence). This CDR3 region has 11 residues. Deletions cut 5 bases from V and 7 bases from J, with 9 bases between. For the CDR3, the DNA is TGTGCCAGTAGTGCTGCGAGGGAGCAGTACTTC. Translated, it gives CASSAAREQYF.

This clonotype was recorded many times. The chain employs TRBV6-1 and TRBJ2-5, with 13 bases fitting TRBD2. With V trimmed by 6 bases and J by 5 bases, 9 bases remained unmatched. The CDR3 contains 16 residues. Germline CDR1 is MNHNS and CDR2 is SASEGT. For the CDR3, the DNA is TGTGCCAGCAGACTTACTAGCGGGAGGGCCTTTGAGACCCAGTACTTC. Its translation: CASRLTSGRAFETQYF.

This clonotype was counted at least ten times. The chain joins TRBV14 to TRBJ2-3, with unresolved D. Germline values: CDR1 SGHDN, CDR2 FVKESK. Trimming took off 4 bases at V and 4 bases at J, with 6 bases between the two ends. This CDR3 has 12 residues. The CDR3 coding sequence is TGTGCCAGCAGCCCTCACTCAGATACGCAGTATTTT. Encoded protein: CASSPHSDTQYF.

The V call is TRBV6-2 or TRBV6-3, the J call TRBJ1-3; 8 bases align to TRBD1. The CDR3 consists of 15 residues. Germline CDR1 reads MNHEY; CDR2 reads SVGEGT. The junction had 4 bases not matched to a gene; V was cut back by 6 bases and J by 0 bases. The CDR3 DNA reads as TGTGCCAGCAGAGACAGGGGCGTCTCTGGAAACACCATATATTTT. Protein: CASRDRGVSGNTIYF.